Presented here are 10 T cell receptor beta chains from one specimen sequenced in a study of radiation and T cells in renal cell carcinoma. The assay was immunoSEQ multiplex PCR, and TCRdb's table has in-frame clones only and misses some. The table includes roughly 80,000 clones, 70% to 90% detected once. Time point of the sample: blood 2 weeks post-SBRT. Regarding treatment: 15 Gy SBRT to primary tumor, nephrectomy 4 weeks later. The material sequenced was blood, taken from a patient whose treatment included radiotherapy and nephrectomy. Receptors were obtained from a woman in her 50s with renal cell carcinoma.

DNA for the CDR3: TGTGCCAGTGGACCGCGGACCCCAAGGGTTACGCCCCTCCACTTT. This codes for CASGPRTPRVTPLHF. V is TRBV19 and J is TRBJ1-6; D gene ambiguous. Trimming stripped 8 bases from V and 13 bases from J, with 24 bases between. In germline, CDR1 is LNHDA, CDR2 SQIVND (reference sequence). The CDR3 length is 15 residues.

The rearrangement uses TRBV5-1 and TRBJ1-3; D is possibly TRBD1 (5 bases). The CDR3 has 16 residues. The V end was cut by 3 bases, the J end by 1 base, with 14 bases between. Germline V gives CDR1 SGHRS, CDR2 YFSETQ. CDR3 sequence reads: CASSSDPQGSGNTIYF. As DNA, the CDR3 is TGCGCCAGCAGCTCAGACCCCCAGGGTTCTGGAAACACCATATATTTT.

The chain combines TRBV7-8 with TRBJ1-1; D may be TRBD1 (6 bases). Germline loops: CDR1 SGHVS, CDR2 FQNEAQ. Trimming took off 0 bases at V and 7 bases at J, with 9 bases between the two ends. This CDR3 has 13 amino acids. The CDR3 reads CASSLATGVEAFF. In DNA, the CDR3 is TGTGCCAGCAGCTTAGCGACAGGAGTTGAAGCTTTCTTT.

The chain is built from TRBV27 and TRBJ2-7; 7 bases are a match to TRBD2. There are 11 residues in the CDR3. Germline trimming cut 6 bases from V and 7 bases from J; bases unmatched to any gene: 3. Looked up from germline, CDR1 is MNHEY and CDR2 is SMNVEV (reference sequence). The CDR3 DNA reads as TGTGCCAGCAGGTGGGGGGGGGAGCAGTACTTC. It translates to CASRWGGEQYF.

The chain has TRBV10-2 and TRBJ1-1, with D possibly being TRBD1 (5 bases). Germline V lookup: CDR1 WSHSY, CDR2 SAAADI. The CDR3 consists of 13 residues. V lost 5 bases to trimming and J lost 4 bases, with 11 bases between them. The CDR3 DNA is TGCGCCAGCAGTCCTTCGGGACTCACTGAAGCTTTCTTT. It encodes CASSPSGLTEAFF.

The chain couples TRBV5-1 to TRBJ2-1; TRBD2 agrees at 13 bases. The V gene's germline CDR1 is SGHRS and CDR2 YFSETQ. The CDR3 consists of 14 residues. Germline trimming cut 7 bases from V and 7 bases from J; bases unmatched to any gene: 5. The CDR3 spells CASHRTSGSNEQFF. CDR3 DNA sequence: TGCGCCAGCCACAGGACTAGCGGGAGTAATGAGCAGTTCTTC. Complete variable domain (other parts from reference TRBV5-1 and TRBJ2-1): KAGVTQTPRYLIKTRGQQVTLSCSPISGHRSVSWYQQTPGQGLQFLFEYFSETQRNKGNFPGRFSGRQFSNSRSEMNVSTLELGDSALYLCASHRTSGSNEQFFGPGTRLTVL.

The chain carries TRBV9 and TRBJ1-6; TRBD1 might be the D (5 bases). Trimming took 3 bases from V and 7 from J, leaving 14 bases between them. Per germline, CDR1 SGDLS and CDR2 YYNGEE. The CDR3 extends over 15 amino acids. In DNA form, the CDR3 reads TGTGCCAGCAGCGAGCTCGGGGCGCGAAATTCACCCCTCCACTTT. As protein: CASSELGARNSPLHF.

The chain joins TRBV20-1 to TRBJ2-5; no definite D call. Trimming removed 4 bases at V and 1 base at J, with 4 bases between. CDR3 size: 11 residues. The V gene's germline CDR1 is DFQATT and CDR2 SNEGSKA (reference sequence). DNA for the CDR3: TGCAGTGCTATCGGCCAAGAGACCCAGTACTTC. The encoded protein is CSAIGQETQYF.

The gene calls are TRBV5-5 and TRBJ1-5, with 10 bases fitting TRBD1. The CDR3 spans 15 residues. The ends lost 4 bases at V and 6 bases at J; junction bases unmatched: 7. From germline, CDR1 is SGHKS and CDR2 YYEKEE (reference sequence). This chain's CDR3 is CASSLGTGEFQPQHF. Written as DNA, the CDR3 is TGTGCCAGCAGCCTAGGGACAGGGGAGTTTCAGCCCCAGCATTTT.

The rearrangement joins TRBV15 to TRBJ1-4; D unresolved. Deletions cut 8 bases from V and 4 bases from J, with 14 bases between. Germline V lookup: CDR1 LNHNV, CDR2 YYDKDF (reference sequence). This CDR3 is 14 amino acids long. The CDR3 DNA reads TGTGCCACCTCGTTCGGGCAGATTAATGAAAAACTGTTTTTT. Translating it yields CATSFGQINEKLFF.